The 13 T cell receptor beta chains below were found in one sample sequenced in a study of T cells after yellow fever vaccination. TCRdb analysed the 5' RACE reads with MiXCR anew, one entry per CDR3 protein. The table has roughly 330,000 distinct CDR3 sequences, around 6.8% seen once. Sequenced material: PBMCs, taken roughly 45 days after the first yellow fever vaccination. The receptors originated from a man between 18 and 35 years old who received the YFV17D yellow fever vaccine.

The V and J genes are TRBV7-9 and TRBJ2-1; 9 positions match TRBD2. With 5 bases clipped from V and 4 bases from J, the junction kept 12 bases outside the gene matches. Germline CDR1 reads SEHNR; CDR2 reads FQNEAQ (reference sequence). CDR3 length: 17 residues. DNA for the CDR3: TGTGCCAGCAGCAGGACTAGCGAGGGGGCCGGGTACAATGAGCAGTTCTTC. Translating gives CASSRTSEGAGYNEQFF.

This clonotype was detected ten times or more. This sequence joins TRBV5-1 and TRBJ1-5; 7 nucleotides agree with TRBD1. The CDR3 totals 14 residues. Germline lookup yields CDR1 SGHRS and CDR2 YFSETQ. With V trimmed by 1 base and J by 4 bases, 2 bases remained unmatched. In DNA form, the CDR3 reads TGCGCCAGCAGCTTGTCGACAGGGAATCAGCCCCAGCATTTT. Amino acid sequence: CASSLSTGNQPQHF.

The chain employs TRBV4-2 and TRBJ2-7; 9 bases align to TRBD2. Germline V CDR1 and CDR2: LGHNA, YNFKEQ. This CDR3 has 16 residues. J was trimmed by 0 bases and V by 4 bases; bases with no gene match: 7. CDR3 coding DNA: TGTGCCAGCAGCCGTAATAGCGGGGGCCTCTCCTACGAGCAGTACGTC. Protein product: CASSRNSGGLSYEQYV.

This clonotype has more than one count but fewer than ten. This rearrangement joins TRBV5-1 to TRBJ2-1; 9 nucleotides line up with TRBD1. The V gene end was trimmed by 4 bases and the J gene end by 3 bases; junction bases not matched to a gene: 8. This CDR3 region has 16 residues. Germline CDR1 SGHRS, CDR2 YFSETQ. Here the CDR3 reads CASSQGQGILYNEQFF. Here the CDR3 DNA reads TGCGCCAGCAGCCAGGGACAGGGAATACTCTACAATGAGCAGTTCTTC.

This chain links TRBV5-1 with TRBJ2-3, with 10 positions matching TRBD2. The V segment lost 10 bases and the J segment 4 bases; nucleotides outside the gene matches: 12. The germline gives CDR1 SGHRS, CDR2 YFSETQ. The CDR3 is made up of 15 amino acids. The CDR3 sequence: CARQRIAGGSDTQYF. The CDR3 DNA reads TGCGCCCGACAACGGATAGCGGGGGGTTCAGATACGCAGTATTTT.

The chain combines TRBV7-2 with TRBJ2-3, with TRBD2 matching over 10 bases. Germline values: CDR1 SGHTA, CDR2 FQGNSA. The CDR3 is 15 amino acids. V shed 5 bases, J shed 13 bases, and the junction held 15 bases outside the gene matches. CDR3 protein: CASSLVTSGAQREYF. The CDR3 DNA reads TGTGCCAGCAGCCTCGTTACTAGCGGGGCCCAGAGGGAGTATTTT.

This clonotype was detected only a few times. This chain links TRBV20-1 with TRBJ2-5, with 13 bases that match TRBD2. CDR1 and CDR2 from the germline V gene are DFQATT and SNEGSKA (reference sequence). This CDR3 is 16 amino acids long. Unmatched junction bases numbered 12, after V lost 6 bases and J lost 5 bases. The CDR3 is CSAHPTSGGSQETQYF. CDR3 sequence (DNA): TGCAGTGCCCACCCGACTAGCGGGGGGTCGCAGGAGACCCAGTACTTC.

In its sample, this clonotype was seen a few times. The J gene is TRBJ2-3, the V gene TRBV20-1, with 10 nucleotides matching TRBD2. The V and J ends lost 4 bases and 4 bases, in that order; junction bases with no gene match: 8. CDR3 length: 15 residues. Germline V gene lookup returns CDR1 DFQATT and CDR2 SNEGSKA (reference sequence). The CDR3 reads CSAIRSGGASDTQYF. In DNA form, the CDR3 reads TGCAGTGCTATTCGGAGCGGGGGGGCCTCAGATACGCAGTATTTT.

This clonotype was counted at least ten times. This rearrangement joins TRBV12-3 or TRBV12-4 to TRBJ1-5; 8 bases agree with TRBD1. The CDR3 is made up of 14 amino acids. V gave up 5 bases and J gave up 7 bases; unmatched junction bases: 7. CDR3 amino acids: CASSGDRRRQPQHF. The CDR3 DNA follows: TGTGCCAGCAGTGGGGACAGGCGGCGGCAGCCCCAGCATTTT.

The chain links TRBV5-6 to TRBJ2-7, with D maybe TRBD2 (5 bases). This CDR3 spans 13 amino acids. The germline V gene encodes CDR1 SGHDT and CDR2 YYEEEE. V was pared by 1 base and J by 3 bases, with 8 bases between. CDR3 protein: CASSLPGNYEQYF. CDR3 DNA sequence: TGTGCCAGCAGCTTGCCCGGGAACTACGAGCAGTACTTC.

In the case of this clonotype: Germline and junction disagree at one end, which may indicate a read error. The CDR3 loop is CASSSIAASSYNEPFF. CDR3 sequence (DNA): TGTGCCAGCAGCTCCATAGCGGCTAGCTCCTACAATGAGCCGTTCTTC. This chain connects TRBV11-3 to TRBJ2-1; maybe TRBD2 (6 bases). CDR1 and CDR2 (germline): SGHNT, YENEEA. The CDR3 is 16 residues long. Drawing the rest from reference TRBV11-3 and TRBJ2-1, the complete variable domain is EAGVVQSPRYKIIEKKQPVAFWCNPISGHNTLYWYLQNLGQGPELLIRYENEEAVDDSQLPKDRFSAERLKGVDSTLKIQPAELGDSAVYLCASSSIAASSYNEPFFGPGTRLTVL.

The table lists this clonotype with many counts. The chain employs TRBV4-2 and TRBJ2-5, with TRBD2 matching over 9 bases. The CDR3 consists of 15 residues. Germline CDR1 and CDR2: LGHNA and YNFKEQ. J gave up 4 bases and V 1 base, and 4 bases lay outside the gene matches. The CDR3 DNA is TGTGCCAGCAGCCAAGGGACTAGCGAGGGAGAGACCCAGTACTTC. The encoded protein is CASSQGTSEGETQYF.

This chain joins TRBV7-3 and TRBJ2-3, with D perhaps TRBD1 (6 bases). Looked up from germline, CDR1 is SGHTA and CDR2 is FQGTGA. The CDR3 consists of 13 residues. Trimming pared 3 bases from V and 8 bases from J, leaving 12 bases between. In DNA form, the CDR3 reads TGTGCCAGCAGCTTTATGGGGGCTGGTACGCAGTATTTT. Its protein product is CASSFMGAGTQYF. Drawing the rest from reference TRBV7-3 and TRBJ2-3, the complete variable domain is GAGVSQTPSNKVTEKGKYVELRCDPISGHTALYWYRQSLGQGPEFLIYFQGTGAADDSGLPNDRFFAVRPEGSVSTLKIQRTERGDSAVYLCASSFMGAGTQYFGPGTRLTVL.